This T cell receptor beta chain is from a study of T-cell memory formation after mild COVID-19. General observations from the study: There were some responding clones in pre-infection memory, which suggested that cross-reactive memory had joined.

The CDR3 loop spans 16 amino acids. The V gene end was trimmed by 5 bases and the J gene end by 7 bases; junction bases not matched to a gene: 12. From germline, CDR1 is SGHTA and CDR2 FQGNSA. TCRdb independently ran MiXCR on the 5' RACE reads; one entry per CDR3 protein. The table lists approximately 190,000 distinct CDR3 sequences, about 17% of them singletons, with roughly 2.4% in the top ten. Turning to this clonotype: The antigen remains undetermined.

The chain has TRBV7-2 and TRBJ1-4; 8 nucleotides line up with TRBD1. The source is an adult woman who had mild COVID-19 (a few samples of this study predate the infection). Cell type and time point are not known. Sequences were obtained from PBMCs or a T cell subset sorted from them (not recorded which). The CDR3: CASSPAGTGGLEKLFF. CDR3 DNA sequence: TGTGCCAGCAGCCCAGCAGGGACAGGCGGTCTTGAAAAACTGTTTTTT. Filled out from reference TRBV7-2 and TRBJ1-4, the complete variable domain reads GAGVSQSPSNKVTEKGKDVELRCDPISGHTALYWYRQSLGQGLEFLIYFQGNSAPDKSGLPSDRFSAERTGGSVSTLTIQRTQQEDSAVYLCASSPAGTGGLEKLFFGSGTQLSVL.